A single sample gave rise to the 24 T cell receptor beta chains below, sequenced in a study of blood T cell repertoires in COVID-19. Profiling relied on immunoSEQ multiplex PCR, and the TCRdb table lists in-frame clones only, not all of them. In the table there are 85,000 to 120,000 clones, nearly 90% of which are singletons. The sequencing sample was made of peripheral blood. These receptors all stem from a man aged 50 to 59 with active COVID-19.

The chain joins TRBV28 to TRBJ2-2, with 12 bases aligning to TRBD1. V shed 4 bases and J 0 bases; nucleotides not matched to a gene: 12. The CDR3 has 20 residues. CDR1 is MDHEN and CDR2 is SYDVKM in the germline V gene. CDR3 residues: CASSSRIRDRGLANTGELFF. The CDR3 nucleotides read TGTGCCAGCAGTTCGAGAATCCGGGACAGGGGGCTGGCGAACACCGGGGAGCTGTTTTTT.

V and J are TRBV19 and TRBJ1-4; 7 bases are a match to TRBD1. The CDR3 is 15 residues long. Germline assignment: CDR1 LNHDA and CDR2 SQIVND (reference sequence). V was pared by 6 bases and J by 2 bases, with 6 bases of the junction left unmatched. The CDR3 DNA is TGTGCCAGTAGCCGACGACAGGGTACTAATGAAAAACTGTTTTTT. It encodes CASSRRQGTNEKLFF.

The genes are TRBV19 and TRBJ2-1, with 11 positions matching TRBD1. V gave up 4 bases and J gave up 5 bases; unmatched junction bases: 4. Germline V gene lookup returns CDR1 LNHDA and CDR2 SQIVND (reference sequence). CDR3 length equals 15 residues. The CDR3 coding sequence is TGTGCCAGTAGTAGGGACAGGGGGGGCCACAATGAGCAGTTCTTC. It translates to CASSRDRGGHNEQFF.

The V and J genes are TRBV6-2 or TRBV6-3 and TRBJ1-6; TRBD1 agrees at 7 bases. V dropped 5 bases and J dropped 7; count of bases not matched to a gene: 11. The CDR3 consists of 16 residues. Germline loops: CDR1 MNHEY, CDR2 SVGEGT. Written as DNA, the CDR3 is TGTGCCAGCAGTCTTGGGACAGCCCCTAGGAATTCACCCCTCCACTTT. Its translation is CASSLGTAPRNSPLHF.

The chain links TRBV7-9 to TRBJ2-3; perhaps TRBD2 as D (6 bases). Germline CDR1 is SEHNR and CDR2 is FQNEAQ (reference sequence). The CDR3 extends over 13 amino acids. V was trimmed by 5 bases and J by 5 bases, leaving 11 bases between them. CDR3 sequence reads: CASSHGTRDTQYF. The CDR3 nucleotides read TGTGCCAGCAGCCACGGGACTCGAGATACGCAGTATTTT.

The chain couples TRBV5-1 to TRBJ2-1, with 7 bases that match TRBD2. V was pared by 6 bases and J by 0 bases, with 3 bases of the junction left unmatched. The V gene's germline CDR1 is SGHRS and CDR2 YFSETQ. The CDR3 contains 14 residues. DNA for the CDR3: TGCGCCAGCACCTGGGGGGGCTCCTACAATGAGCAGTTCTTC. Its translation is CASTWGGSYNEQFF.

This clone was seen a single time. The rearrangement joins TRBV5-5 to TRBJ2-7; TRBD1 might be the D (5 bases). The CDR3 sequence is 16 residues long. The germline V gene encodes CDR1 SGHKS and CDR2 YYEKEE (reference sequence). V was cut by 2 bases and J by 0 bases, with 15 bases left in between. The CDR3 DNA reads TGTGCCAGCAGCTTAAGGGGTGGAACCCGCTCCTACGAGCAGTACTTC. The encoded protein is CASSLRGGTRSYEQYF.

This rearrangement joins TRBV5-1 to TRBJ2-1; the match to TRBD2 covers 9 bases. This CDR3 region has 16 residues. The V gene's germline CDR1 is SGHRS and CDR2 YFSETQ. The V and J ends lost 0 bases and 8 bases, in that order; junction bases with no gene match: 9. CDR3: CASSLARSGGSDEQFF. The CDR3 nucleotides read TGCGCCAGCAGCTTGGCCAGGAGCGGGGGGTCGGATGAGCAGTTCTTC.

The chain employs TRBV7-9 and TRBJ2-2, with D perhaps matching TRBD2 (7 bases). CDR1 and CDR2 (germline): SEHNR, FQNEAQ (reference sequence). The ends were cut back, 3 bases at V and 7 bases at J, with 12 bases in the middle. This CDR3 spans 14 amino acids. CDR3 protein: CASSFGGRGGELFF. The CDR3 DNA reads TGTGCCAGCAGCTTCGGGGGGCGAGGCGGGGAGCTGTTTTTT. The variable domain in full, with the rest retrieved from reference TRBV7-9 and TRBJ2-2, is DTGVSQNPRHKITKRGQNVTFRCDPISEHNRLYWYRQTLGQGPEFLTYFQNEAQLEKSRLLSDRFSAERPKGSFSTLEIQRTEQGDSAMYLCASSFGGRGGELFFGEGSRLTVL.

The V and J genes are TRBV6-6 and TRBJ1-1, with TRBD1 as a possible D gene (5 bases). The germline CDR1 and CDR2 sequences are MNHNY and SVGAGI (reference sequence). V was shortened by 6 bases and J by 2 bases, with 10 bases between the two germline ends. The CDR3 runs to 13 residues. DNA for the CDR3: TGTGCCAGCAGGTGGGGGGTAAACACTGAAGCTTTCTTT. Translating gives CASRWGVNTEAFF.

In this sample, this clone turned up a few times. The chain has TRBV19 and TRBJ2-5; TRBD2 aligns across 14 bases. The ends lost 4 bases at V and 0 bases at J; junction bases unmatched: 7. CDR3 length: 18 residues. CDR1 is LNHDA and CDR2 is SQIVND in the germline V gene (reference sequence). DNA for the CDR3: TGTGCCAGTAGTACAGGGACTAGCGGGGGACTATACCAAGAGACCCAGTACTTC. This encodes CASSTGTSGGLYQETQYF.

This chain uses TRBV12-3 or TRBV12-4 with TRBJ2-5, with 7 bases lining up with TRBD1. The CDR3 is 13 amino acids. The ends lost 5 bases at V and 4 bases at J; junction bases unmatched: 4. The CDR3 nucleotides are TGTGCCAGCAGTACTGACAGGGCAGAGACCCAGTACTTC. Protein product: CASSTDRAETQYF.

The J gene is TRBJ2-1, the V gene TRBV6-5, with 10 bases aligning to TRBD1. The CDR3 loop spans 12 amino acids. CDR1 and CDR2 (germline): MNHEY, SVGAGI. The J segment lost 7 bases and the V segment lost 6 bases, leaving 0 bases of the junction unmatched. DNA for the CDR3: TGTGCCAGCAGGGACAGGGGGAATGAGCAGTTCTTC. Translation: CASRDRGNEQFF.

The V and J genes are TRBV7-6 and TRBJ2-7, with 9 positions matching TRBD1. Per germline, CDR1 SGHVS and CDR2 FNYEAQ. Germline trimming cut 1 base from V and 2 bases from J; bases unmatched to any gene: 3. CDR3 length: 15 amino acids. The DNA for the CDR3 is TGTGCCAGCAGCTTAGGGGACAGGGACACCTACGAGCAGTACTTC. As protein: CASSLGDRDTYEQYF.

This clone appeared once. The chain carries TRBV7-8 and TRBJ2-3; the match to TRBD2 covers 15 bases. Germline V gene lookup returns CDR1 SGHVS and CDR2 FQNEAQ. The CDR3 extends over 18 amino acids. With 5 bases clipped from V and 5 bases from J, the junction kept 11 bases outside the gene matches. CDR3: CASSVRWGTSGGLDTQYF. CDR3 nucleotide sequence: TGTGCCAGCAGCGTACGCTGGGGGACTAGCGGGGGGCTAGATACGCAGTATTTT.

This chain uses TRBV13 with TRBJ2-5; 8 nucleotides line up with TRBD2. Germline CDR1 PRHDT, CDR2 FYEKMQ (reference sequence). The CDR3 is 15 amino acids. J lost 4 bases, V lost 5 bases, and 9 bases had no gene match. DNA for the CDR3: TGTGCCAGCAGCCTGCCGAATAGCGGGGCAGAGACCCAGTACTTC. Amino acids: CASSLPNSGAETQYF.

The J gene is TRBJ1-2, the V gene TRBV6-5; the D gene is possibly TRBD1 (5 bases). V was clipped by 6 bases and J by 4 bases, with 18 bases between them. Germline CDR1 is MNHEY and CDR2 is SVGAGI. This CDR3 is built from 15 residues. The CDR3 spells CASSRPGLGGYGYTF. CDR3 DNA: TGTGCCAGCAGCCGACCGGGACTGGGGGGCTATGGCTACACCTTC.

This chain uses TRBV6-5 with TRBJ1-4; D unclear. CDR1 is MNHEY, CDR2 SVGAGI, per germline. This CDR3 has 15 residues. V dropped 6 bases and J dropped 4 bases, with 15 bases sitting between them. As DNA, the CDR3 is TGTGCCAGCAGACCAAAGAGGGCAGATAATGAAAAACTGTTTTTT. It is translated as CASRPKRADNEKLFF.

This clone was seen a single time. The CDR3 protein is CASSPGSGYTF. In nucleotides, the CDR3 is TGCGCCAGCAGCCCGGGAAGCGGCTACACCTTC. The chain employs TRBV5-1 and TRBJ1-2; D remains ambiguous. The CDR3 sequence is 11 residues long. Germline V lookup: CDR1 SGHRS, CDR2 YFSETQ. V lost 4 bases, J lost 8 bases, and 9 bases lay in between.

The chain employs TRBV2 and TRBJ1-2, with a weak D call TRBD1 (6 bases). CDR3 length: 13 amino acids. Germline V gene sequence: CDR1 SNHLY, CDR2 FYNNEI. Trimming removed 7 bases at V and 8 bases at J, with 17 bases between. CDR3 DNA: TGTGCCAGCAACCTACAGGGTTGGGGGGGCTACACCTTC. Translating gives CASNLQGWGGYTF.

The chain is built from TRBV6-2 or TRBV6-3 and TRBJ1-5; D is possibly TRBD1 (5 bases). The length of the CDR3 is 15 residues. Germline CDR1 reads MNHEY; CDR2 reads SVGEGT. The V end was cut by 2 bases, the J end by 4 bases, with 12 bases between. The CDR3 protein is CASSYGWGVNQPQHF. The CDR3 DNA reads as TGTGCCAGCAGTTACGGCTGGGGGGTGAATCAGCCCCAGCATTTT.

The genes are TRBV6-6 and TRBJ2-3, with 7 bases fitting TRBD2. Germline V gene lookup returns CDR1 MNHNY and CDR2 SVGAGI (reference sequence). The CDR3 is 14 amino acids. The V and J ends lost 7 bases and 6 bases, in that order; junction bases with no gene match: 10. CDR3 residues: CASTPTGGFDTQYF. CDR3 nucleotides: TGTGCCAGCACCCCAACCGGGGGGTTTGATACGCAGTATTTT.

The chain couples TRBV5-1 to TRBJ2-6; maybe TRBD1 (5 bases). Trimming stripped 5 bases from V and 0 bases from J, with 21 bases between. Germline lookup yields CDR1 SGHRS and CDR2 YFSETQ. The CDR3 is made up of 19 amino acids. Here the CDR3 DNA reads TGCGCCAGCAGTCTTTCCGGACAAACGAGGTACTCTGGGGCCAACGTCCTGACTTTC. Its translation: CASSLSGQTRYSGANVLTF.

J is TRBJ1-1 and V is TRBV14; maybe TRBD1 (5 bases). Deletions cut 6 bases from V and 1 base from J, with 15 bases between. This CDR3 spans 15 amino acids. Germline CDR1 is SGHDN and CDR2 is FVKESK. The CDR3 spells CASSPLGPPNTEAFF. The CDR3 DNA follows: TGTGCCAGCAGTCCCCTGGGGCCGCCGAACACTGAAGCTTTCTTT.